This T cell receptor (beta chain) originates from a study of blood T cell repertoires in COVID-19. With V trimmed by 3 bases and J by 1 base, 6 bases remained unmatched. Germline V gene lookup returns CDR1 SGHDT and CDR2 YYEEEE. This CDR3 has 17 residues. Produced via immunoSEQ multiplex PCR; TCRdb's table is partial and in-frame only. The table includes 260,000 or so clones, 83% detected once. In its sample, this clone was seen once. Sequencing used PBMCs or T cells enriched from blood (not recorded which). The chain links TRBV5-6 to TRBJ2-2; 10 bases fit TRBD2. The receptor's source is a woman aged 35 to 49 who had been exposed to COVID-19. The CDR3 sequence is CASSWGLAIQNTGELFF. In DNA, the CDR3 is TGTGCCAGCAGCTGGGGACTAGCGATTCAGAACACCGGGGAGCTGTTTTTT.